This TCR beta chain derives from a study of cytomegalovirus exposure and HLA in healthy donors. This CDR3 has 14 amino acids. Germline V gene data show CDR1 as MNHNS and CDR2 as SASEGT. V lost 5 bases and J 4 bases, leaving 14 bases between the germline ends. For this clone: Its specificity is not known.

PCR involved 60 Vbeta and 13 Jbeta primers. Generated by immunoSEQ multiplex PCR, the TCRdb table keeps only in-frame clones and is missing some. Among 150,000 to 200,000 clones listed, 65% to 80% were seen once. General study findings and limits: What a later analysis showed was that several of the most significant clusters appeared linked to common viral pathogens.

This TCR derives from a woman in her 30s in good health and CMV-seropositive. The source material was PBMCs. The genes are TRBV6-1 and TRBJ1-1, with D unclear. Written as DNA, the CDR3 is TGTGCCAGCAGTTTCGAGGCTGTTGCCACTGAAGCTTTCTTT. It yields the protein CASSFEAVATEAFF.